A single TCR beta chain is shown here with its context. Its cognate antigen is unknown. The V end lost 4 bases, the J end lost 8 bases, and 15 bases lay between the germline ends. This CDR3 has 14 residues. In germline, CDR1 is SGHRS, CDR2 YFSETQ. The data were taken from a study of cytomegalovirus exposure and HLA in healthy donors. The PCR employed 60 Vbeta primers together with 13 Jbeta primers. Original analysis: Some 11 million of the approximately 80 million unique TCR beta chains counted in a later analysis were shared. The table came from immunoSEQ multiplex PCR; TCRdb's copy has only in-frame clones and leaves some out. The V and J calls and clone size were taken over from that table, and D and trimming were inferred from the DNA. The table shows some 79,000 clones, with roughly 79% occurring only once. Overall study results and limits: HLA alleles showed associations with around 15,000 TCR beta sequences in a later analysis, at a 0.05 false discovery rate. The study put about 180 TCR beta chains on its list as cytomegalovirus-associated.

The J gene is TRBJ1-4, the V gene TRBV5-1; tentative D call: TRBD1 (5 bases). Material: PBMCs. The TCR sequence derives from a male donor in good health and CMV-seropositive. Written as DNA, the CDR3 is TGCGCCAGCAGCCCTGGAAGGGAGGGGGAAAAACTGTTTTTT. Its translation: CASSPGREGEKLFF. The whole variable domain, filled in from reference TRBV5-1 and TRBJ1-4, reads KAGVTQTPRYLIKTRGQQVTLSCSPISGHRSVSWYQQTPGQGLQFLFEYFSETQRNKGNFPGRFSGRQFSNSRSEMNVSTLELGDSALYLCASSPGREGEKLFFGSGTQLSVL.